Following are 10 T cell receptor beta chains from one sample sequenced in a study of blood T cell repertoires in COVID-19. Clones were sequenced by immunoSEQ multiplex PCR, and TCRdb holds only the in-frame ones, with some missing. The top ten clones hold approximately 10% of a sample with tens of thousands of clones, 82% of them seen once. What was sequenced was peripheral blood. The receptors were gathered from a man at least 80 years old with COVID-19, enrolled during active disease.

The chain joins TRBV28 to TRBJ2-7; TRBD1 aligns across 9 bases. Unmatched junction bases numbered 8, after V lost 6 bases and J lost 5 bases. The CDR3 spans 14 residues. Germline V gene sequence: CDR1 MDHEN, CDR2 SYDVKM. The CDR3 DNA reads as TGTGCCAGCAGGACCGGGACAGGGACCAACGAGCAGTACTTC. It translates to CASRTGTGTNEQYF.

The chain links TRBV27 to TRBJ1-3; possibly TRBD1 for D (5 bases). In germline, CDR1 is MNHEY, CDR2 SMNVEV (reference sequence). The germline V and J ends were trimmed by 3 bases and 4 bases, with 10 bases remaining between them. This CDR3 region has 14 residues. The CDR3 coding sequence is TGTGCCAGCAGTTTCGTGGGGCAGGGAAACACCATATATTTT. Its protein is CASSFVGQGNTIYF.

This sequence joins TRBV2 and TRBJ1-4; TRBD1 might be the D (6 bases). Germline V gene lookup returns CDR1 SNHLY and CDR2 FYNNEI. V was trimmed by 8 bases and J by 7 bases, leaving 17 bases between them. CDR3 length equals 14 residues. In DNA, the CDR3 is TGTGCCAGCGATAAGACAAGCAGGGGTGAAAAACTGTTTTTT. This sequence encodes CASDKTSRGEKLFF. The full variable domain, its missing parts supplied by reference TRBV2 and TRBJ1-4, is EPEVTQTPSHQVTQMGQEVILRCVPISNHLYFYWYRQILGQKVEFLVSFYNNEISEKSEIFDDQFSVERPDGSNFTLKIRSTKLEDSAMYFCASDKTSRGEKLFFGSGTQLSVL.

The V gene is TRBV12-5, the J gene TRBJ1-1, with 7 bases lining up with TRBD1. The germline V gene has CDR1 LGHNT and CDR2 FRNRAP. This CDR3 spans 12 amino acids. Germline trimming cut 7 bases from V and 9 bases from J; bases unmatched to any gene: 8. CDR3 in DNA: TGTGCTAGTGCCATGGTACAGGGGAAAGCTTTCTTT. Amino acids: CASAMVQGKAFF.

The table lists this clone with a count of one. CDR3: CASSSTGVGGYTF. In DNA, the CDR3 is TGTGCCTCGTCTTCGACAGGGGTAGGTGGCTACACCTTC. The J gene is TRBJ1-2, the V gene TRBV24-1, with TRBD1 matching 8 bases. CDR3 length equals 13 residues. Germline V gene data show CDR1 as KGHDR and CDR2 as SFDVKD. V gave up 12 bases and J gave up 7 bases; unmatched junction bases: 12.

The chain recombines TRBV7-3 with TRBJ2-1; maybe TRBD1 (5 bases). The V gene lost 5 bases and the J gene lost 6 bases, with 11 bases spanning the gap. Looked up from germline, CDR1 is SGHTA and CDR2 is FQGTGA. CDR3 length: 13 residues. CDR3 sequence reads: CASSPQGRNEQFF. The CDR3 nucleotides are TGTGCCAGCAGCCCCCAGGGTCGCAATGAGCAGTTCTTC. The full variable domain, rest sourced from reference TRBV7-3 and TRBJ2-1, is GAGVSQTPSNKVTEKGKYVELRCDPISGHTALYWYRQSLGQGPEFLIYFQGTGAADDSGLPNDRFFAVRPEGSVSTLKIQRTERGDSAVYLCASSPQGRNEQFFGPGTRLTVL.

The chain carries TRBV7-7 and TRBJ2-5; 7 bases fit TRBD1. CDR1 is SSHAT, CDR2 FNYEAQ, per germline (reference sequence). V was pared by 6 bases and J by 4 bases, with 8 bases of the junction left unmatched. The CDR3 contains 14 residues. The DNA of the CDR3 is TGTGCCAGCAGGCCAGGGGGTAGCTCAGAGACCCAGTACTTC. Translated: CASRPGGSSETQYF.

CDR3 sequence (DNA): TGTGCCAGCAGTGAACAGGAAGAGAGCAATCAGCCCCAGCATTTT. This translates into CASSEQEESNQPQHF. The chain combines TRBV25-1 with TRBJ1-5; D is unresolved. The length of the CDR3 is 15 residues. CDR1 is MGHDK, CDR2 SYGVNS, per germline. The V end lost 2 bases, the J end lost 1 base, and 9 bases lay between the germline ends.

The rearrangement joins TRBV7-8 to TRBJ2-5, with 7 positions matching TRBD1. Germline values: CDR1 SGHVS, CDR2 FQNEAQ. The V and J ends lost 4 bases and 4 bases, in that order; junction bases with no gene match: 3. The CDR3 is 13 amino acids. The CDR3 region is CASSSRTGETQYF. CDR3 bases: TGTGCCAGCAGCTCCCGGACAGGAGAGACCCAGTACTTC.

This clone occurred a few times. The V gene is TRBV5-6, the J gene TRBJ1-2; D may be TRBD1 (5 bases). The CDR3 is made up of 13 amino acids. Per the germline V gene, CDR1 is SGHDT and CDR2 is YYEEEE. The germline V and J ends were trimmed by 1 base and 8 bases, with 12 bases remaining between them. The CDR3 sequence is CASSLTGGEGYTF. The CDR3 DNA sequence: TGTGCCAGCAGCTTGACAGGAGGGGAAGGCTACACCTTC.